These T cell receptor beta chains were read from a single sample in a study of Graves' ophthalmopathy and Graves' hyperthyroidism. TCRdb fed the multiplex PCR reads into MiXCR, producing one record per CDR3 protein. The table has over a million distinct CDR3 sequences, around a third seen once. The sequenced material came from peripheral blood or thyroid tissue (not recorded which). The receptors shown here come from an adult man with Graves' hyperthyroidism. Both conserved end residues are part of each CDR3. A D gene is named only where the DNA matches it firmly. Clone size is given for some rows only: seen once, a few or many times, or a class if the clone is expanded.

j_call clone_size d_call v_call cdr3_aa cdr3_nt
TRBJ2-5 . TRBD1 TRBV10-3 CAISAGTGGQETQYF TGTGCCATCAGTGCCGGGACAGGGGGCCAAGAGACCCAGTACTTC
TRBJ2-5 many . TRBV7-8 CASSSISPSVGTQYF TGTGCCAGCAGCTCCATAAGTCCTAGCGTAGGGACCCAGTACTTC
TRBJ1-6 . . TRBV28 CASSIYLGNPLHF TGTGCCAGCAGTATCTATCTCGGGAATCCCCTCCACTTT
TRBJ1-6 few . TRBV2 CASSEQGTGLALHF TGTGCCAGCAGTGAGCAGGGGACCGGGTTGGCCCTCCACTTT
TRBJ2-7 few TRBD1 TRBV25-1 CASSNGQEETQYF TGTGCCAGCTCAAACGGACAGGAAGAGACTCAGTACTTC
TRBJ2-5 few TRBD1 TRBV7-2 CASSHRQGTYQETQYF TGTGCCAGCAGCCACCGACAGGGGACGTACCAAGAGACCCAGTACTTC
TRBJ1-1 . . TRBV4-3 CASSQDITGHKNTEAFF TGCGCCAGCAGCCAAGATATTACAGGACACAAGAACACTGAAGCTTTCTTT
TRBJ1-2 many . TRBV6-5 CASSYHGGSYGYTF TGTGCCAGCAGTTACCATGGCGGGAGTTATGGCTACACCTTC
TRBJ1-2 . TRBD1 TRBV2 CASSVSWTGGGHGYTF TGTGCCAGCAGTGTTTCTTGGACAGGAGGGGGACATGGCTACACCTTC
TRBJ1-3 . . TRBV9 CASSVEGVSGNTIYF TGTGCCAGCAGCGTAGAAGGGGTCTCTGGAAACACCATATATTTT
TRBJ1-2 . . TRBV5-4 CASSAFGNYGYNF TGTGCCAGCAGCGCCTTTGGTAACTATGGCTACAACTTC
TRBJ1-2 many TRBD1 TRBV4-3 CASSWTGGDGYTF TGCGCCAGCAGCTGGACAGGGGGCGATGGCTACACCTTC
TRBJ2-7 . . TRBV2 CASSEDRSSSYEQYF TGTGCCAGCAGTGAAGACAGGTCGAGCTCCTACGAGCAGTACTTC
TRBJ2-7 many TRBD1 TRBV5-1 CASSLAPGQVKPYEQYF TGCGCCAGCAGCTTGGCGCCCGGACAGGTGAAACCCTACGAGCAGTACTTC
TRBJ2-5 many . TRBV15 CATSRPRQVGGETQYF TGTGCCACCAGCAGACCCCGACAGGTGGGGGGAGAGACCCAGTACTTC
TRBJ2-2 few TRBD2 TRBV19 CASISGGTYLNTGELFF TGTGCCAGTATTAGCGGGGGGACATACCTGAACACCGGGGAGCTGTTTTTT
TRBJ2-7 few TRBD1 TRBV20-1 CSANDRANYEQYF TGCAGTGCAAACGACAGGGCTAACTACGAGCAGTACTTC
TRBJ2-7 . TRBD1 TRBV4-3 CASSQDGQGLYEQYF TGCGCCAGCAGCCAAGACGGACAGGGCCTTTACGAGCAGTACTTC
TRBJ2-7 . . TRBV29-1 CSRDPGLTPYEQYF TGCAGCAGGGATCCAGGACTCACCCCCTACGAGCAGTACTTC
TRBJ2-7 many . TRBV5-5 CASSLWTGQSYEQYF TGTGCCAGCAGCTTATGGACTGGACAGTCCTACGAGCAGTACTTC
TRBJ2-7 . . TRBV20-1 CSASRRGPTYEQYF TGCAGTGCTAGTAGGAGGGGACCCACCTACGAGCAGTACTTC
TRBJ2-7 many . TRBV14 CASSQELDNDEQYF TGTGCCAGCAGCCAAGAACTCGACAACGACGAGCAGTACTTC
TRBJ2-7 many . TRBV29-1 CSVETAESYEQYF TGCAGCGTTGAGACAGCAGAATCCTACGAGCAGTACTTC
TRBJ2-7 . TRBD2 TRBV29-1 CSSPRGEQYF TGCAGCTCGCCGCGGGGGGAGCAGTACTTC
TRBJ2-7 . . TRBV6-1 CASTLRVEQYF TGTGCCAGCACCCTACGGGTCGAGCAGTACTTC
TRBJ2-5 few . TRBV5-4 CASSQQGPPGTQYF TGTGCCAGCAGCCAACAGGGTCCCCCGGGGACCCAGTACTTC
TRBJ2-6 few TRBD1 TRBV4-3 CASSQTGDTGANVLTF TGCGCCAGCAGCCAAACAGGGGATACGGGGGCCAACGTCCTGACTTTC
TRBJ1-1 few . TRBV5-1 CASSAQANTEAFF TGCGCCAGCAGTGCCCAGGCCAACACTGAAGCTTTCTTT
TRBJ2-7 once . TRBV15 CATSRDRDSSYEQYF TGTGCCACCAGCAGAGACCGAGACAGCTCCTACGAGCAGTACTTC
TRBJ1-1 many TRBD1 TRBV7-9 CASSFQGVLNTEAFF TGTGCCAGCAGCTTCCAGGGGGTGCTGAACACTGAAGCTTTCTTT
TRBJ2-7 few TRBD2 TRBV25-1 CASSLVLAGGGEQYF TGTGCCAGCAGTTTAGTACTAGCGGGAGGTGGAGAGCAGTACTTC
TRBJ2-7 . . TRBV12-3/TRBV12-4 CASSLFLGHPYEQYF TGTGCCAGCAGTTTATTCCTGGGACATCCCTACGAGCAGTACTTC